These T cell receptor beta chains were read from a single sample in a study of tumor-infiltrating lymphocytes in primary liver carcinoma. TCRdb itself ran the multiplex PCR reads through MiXCR, one entry per CDR3 protein. The table lists about 30,000 distinct CDR3 sequences, 60% to 80% of them singletons, with around a third in the top ten. The material sequenced was liver tumor tissue from sampling region 3. The source is a woman in her twenties or thirties with primary liver carcinoma and hepatitis B virus infection. CDR3s include the opening cysteine and the closing phenylalanine or tryptophan. D genes are given only for firm matches. Some rows mark clone size as missing; the rest say once, few, many or name a class of expanded clone.

clone size,D gene,V gene,J gene,CDR3 protein,CDR3 DNA
few,.,TRBV5-4,TRBJ1-2,CANSRQGVIGGYTF,TGTGCCAACAGCCGCCAGGGAGTAATTGGGGGCTACACCTTC
many,.,TRBV11-2,TRBJ1-1,CASRYHTEAFF,TGTGCCAGCAGATACCACACTGAAGCTTTCTTT
.,.,TRBV4-1,TRBJ2-7,CVSSQRDSVNEQYF,TGCGTCAGCAGCCAACGGGATTCAGTGAACGAGCAGTACTTC
.,.,TRBV29-1,TRBJ1-1,CSVAPLPNTEAFF,TGCAGCGTTGCTCCGCTCCCGAACACTGAAGCTTTCTTT
.,.,TRBV11-1,TRBJ2-2,CTCSARPFLVNTGELLF,TGTACCTGCAGCGCCCGGCCATTCCTAGTTAACACCGGGGAGCTGCTTTTT
.,.,TRBV5-4,TRBJ2-3,CASSVGGHPPPTDAQYF,TGTGCCAGCAGCGTAGGCGGACACCCTCCACCCACGGATGCGCAGTATTTT
once,.,TRBV29-1,TRBJ2-1,CSVEPAGSGNEQSF,TGCAGCGTTGAACCGGCAGGATCCGGCAATGAACAGTCCTTC
.,.,TRBV11-2,TRBJ1-4,CASSPWGGKTIF,TGTGCCAGCAGCCCCTGGGGGGGGAAAACTATTTTT
.,.,TRBV6-5,TRBJ1-4,CASSYGAAGEKLFF,TGTGCCAGCAGTTACGGGGCGGCGGGTGAAAAACTGTTTTTT
.,.,TRBV11-1,TRBJ2-1,CTSSFGRDNERFF,TGTACCAGCAGCTTCGGCAGGGATAATGAGCGGTTCTTC
.,.,TRBV28,TRBJ2-7,CASSLNPGIGYEQLF,TGTGCCAGCAGTTTAAACCCAGGGATCGGCTACGAGCAGCTCTTC
.,.,TRBV6-5,TRBJ2-1,CASSRLGASNEQFF,TGTGCCAGCAGCCGCTTAGGAGCTAGCAATGAGCAATTCTTC
few,.,TRBV2,TRBJ2-1,CASSLRGSYNEQFF,TGTGCCAGCAGTCTGCGGGGCTCCTACAATGAGCAGTTCTTC
.,.,TRBV7-8,TRBJ2-3,CASSLGTGGPGDTQCF,TGTGCCAGCAGCTTAGGAACCGGAGGGCCTGGTGATACGCAGTGTTTT
.,.,TRBV6-1,TRBJ2-2,CARSDTLPGGAANTGELFF,TGTGCCAGGAGTGATACCCTTCCCGGGGGCGCCGCGAACACCGGGGAGCTCTTTTTT
once,.,TRBV21-1,TRBJ2-1,CASSKFLAGENEQFF,TGTGCCAGCAGCAAGTTTTTAGCAGGAGAGAATGAGCAGTTCTTC
many,TRBD2,TRBV13,TRBJ2-7,CVSSSDGTSGSPEQYF,TGTGTCAGCAGCTCAGACGGGACTAGCGGGAGTCCCGAGCAGTACTTC
many,.,TRBV11-2,TRBJ2-4,CASSLDLKSIQYF,TGTGCCAGCAGCTTAGATCTAAAATCCATTCAGTACTTC
.,.,TRBV6-1,TRBJ2-7,CASSRNVNGALLYEQYF,TGTGCCAGCAGTCGAAATGTCAATGGGGCCCTCCTTTACGAGCAGTATTTC
.,.,TRBV11-2,TRBJ1-1,CASRYTVGSAEALF,TGTGCCAGCAGATATACAGTGGGGAGCGCTGAAGCTCTCTTT
.,.,TRBV5-5,TRBJ2-7,CTSSFEQTIYEQYF,TGTACTAGCAGCTTCGAACAGACTATCTATGAGCAGTACTTC
few,TRBD1,TRBV6-2/TRBV6-3,TRBJ2-7,CASIFRQGRNYEQYF,TGTGCCAGTATCTTTCGACAGGGGCGAAACTACGAGCAGTACTTC
.,.,TRBV11-2,TRBJ1-4,CASSSPTGKDKLFF,TGTGCCAGCAGCTCCCCGACAGGAAAGGATAAGCTGTTTTTT
many,.,TRBV11-2,TRBJ2-7,CASSFPAGYEQYF,TGTGCCAGCAGCTTTCCGGCGGGGTACGAGCAGTACTTC
few,.,TRBV5-6,TRBJ1-6,CVSSLVALGSPLHF,TGTGTCAGCAGTTTGGTAGCACTGGGATCACCCCTCCACTTT
.,TRBD1,TRBV6-1,TRBJ1-4,CASSRDRGCDTEKLFF,TGTGCCAGTAGTAGGGACAGGGGGTGCGATACGGAGAAACTGTTTTTT
.,TRBD2,TRBV6-5,TRBJ2-1,CASSRTSDSYNEQFF,TGTGCTAGTAGTAGGACTAGCGACTCCTACAATGAGCAGTTCTTC
.,.,TRBV12-3/TRBV12-4,TRBJ2-1,CVSSMGWYNEQFF,TGTGTCAGTAGTATGGGGTGGTACAATGAGCAGTTCTTC
.,.,TRBV11-2,TRBJ2-3,CTSSSTRLHGADTQYF,TGTACCAGCAGCTCAACCCGGTTACACGGGGCAGATACGCAGTATTTT
.,.,TRBV11-2,TRBJ1-2,CASSLAFAFGGYTF,TGTGCCAGCAGCTTAGCGTTCGCGTTCGGCGGCTACACATTC
.,.,TRBV29-1,TRBJ2-7,CSVEWPGAGEQYF,TGCAGCGTTGAGTGGCCGGGCGCCGGCGAGCAGTACTTC
.,.,TRBV15,TRBJ2-1,CATSRDYRSYNNEQFF,TGTGCCACCAGCAGAGATTACAGGAGCTACAACAATGAGCAGTTCTTC
many,.,TRBV29-1,TRBJ2-1,CSVEGGRNNEQFF,TGCAGCGTTGAGGGGGGCAGGAACAATGAGCAGTTCTTC
.,TRBD2,TRBV11-3,TRBJ2-1,CAISLGTSGKLEQLF,TGTGCCATCAGTCTAGGAACTAGCGGGAAGCTTGAGCAGCTCTTC
.,TRBD2,TRBV9,TRBJ2-1,CASSRTSGTYNAPQFF,TGTGCCAGCAGCCGGACTAGCGGGACCTACAATGCCCCGCAGTTCTTC
.,.,TRBV10-3,TRBJ2-1,CAISPTATRGEQSF,TGTGCCATCAGTCCAACGGCGACCCGGGGTGAGCAGTCCTTC
.,.,TRBV10-3,TRBJ2-5,CAISESDTRQEIQYF,TGTGCCATCAGTGAGTCGGATACCAGACAGGAGATCCAGTACTTC
many,TRBD1,TRBV6-5,TRBJ2-7,CASSRQGFYEQYF,TGTGCCAGCAGTCGACAGGGGTTCTACGAGCAGTACTTC
.,.,TRBV13,TRBJ2-7,CASGANDRAGYEQYF,TGTGCCAGCGGCGCCAATGACAGAGCTGGTTACGAGCAGTACTTT
many,.,TRBV7-9,TRBJ2-2,CASSFSLADTGELFF,TGTGCCAGCAGCTTCTCACTAGCTGACACCGGGGAGCTGTTTTTT
many,TRBD1,TRBV29-1,TRBJ2-1,CSAPRLEGQVFYIEQFF,TGCAGCGCCCCTCGGTTGGAGGGACAGGTTTTCTACATTGAGCAGTTCTTC
.,.,TRBV28,TRBJ1-1,CASRLYPNTEVFF,TGTGCCAGTAGGCTTTACCCCAACACTGAAGTTTTCTTT
.,.,TRBV30,TRBJ2-7,CAWSPGPLNKQYF,TGTGCCTGGAGTCCGGGTCCCCTGAACAAGCAGTACTTC
.,.,TRBV11-2,TRBJ2-7,CANSLDPAGTHEQYF,TGTGCCAACAGCTTAGACCCTGCGGGGACCCACGAGCAGTACTTC
.,.,TRBV7-8,TRBJ2-7,CACSLEPISYEHYF,TGTGCCTGCAGCTTAGAGCCGATATCCTACGAGCACTACTTC
.,TRBD2,TRBV12-3/TRBV12-4,TRBJ2-5,CASGLAGFPRETQYF,TGTGCAAGCGGCTTAGCGGGATTCCCCCGGGAGACCCAGTACTTC
.,TRBD2,TRBV19,TRBJ2-7,CATRPAGGHYEQYF,TGTGCCACTAGACCAGCGGGAGGGCACTACGAGCAGTACTTC
.,.,TRBV6-5,TRBJ2-6,CVSKTYWGRVSGANVPTF,TGTGTCAGCAAGACATACTGGGGGCGTGTCTCTGGGGCCAACGTCCCGACTTTC
.,.,TRBV10-2,TRBJ1-1,CANSESKAATEAFF,TGCGCCAACAGTGAGTCGAAGGCAGCCACTGAAGCTTTCTTT
.,.,TRBV5-4,TRBJ1-3,CASSRAESGSTTYF,TGTGCCAGCAGCCGGGCTGAGTCTGGAAGCACCACTTATTTT
.,TRBD1,TRBV4-1,TRBJ2-6,CASSQEGQASGTNILTF,TGCGCCAGCAGCCAAGAGGGACAGGCTTCTGGGACCAACATCCTGACTTTC
.,TRBD2,TRBV11-2,TRBJ2-3,CANSLRGLAGLRVRTDTHYF,TGTGCCAACAGCTTAAGGGGCCTAGCGGGATTGAGAGTCCGCACAGATACACACTATTTT
.,.,TRBV11-2,TRBJ2-7,CASRSTGSGPYEQYF,TGTGCCAGCAGATCCACGGGCAGTGGCCCCTACGAGCAGTACTTC
.,.,TRBV5-4,TRBJ2-2,CASSPVYTDRELFF,TGTGCCAGCAGCCCCGTCTACACCGATAGGGAGCTGTTTTTT
many,TRBD2,TRBV11-2,TRBJ2-5,CASSQTPGGGKETQYF,TGTGCCAGCAGCCAAACTCCTGGCGGGGGGAAAGAGACCCAGTATTTC
.,TRBD2,TRBV28,TRBJ2-1,CASGTQFF,TGTGCTAGCGGGACGCAGTTCTTC
many,TRBD2,TRBV11-3,TRBJ2-1,CASSAGQGGLAGGFNEQFF,TGTGCCAGCAGCGCCGGACAGGGGGGACTAGCGGGAGGATTCAATGAGCAGTTCTTC